This TCR beta chain was found in a study of blood T cell repertoires in COVID-19. For the study at large: Acute-phase and convalescent COVID-19 samples originated in the United States, Italy and Spain. Sources were T cells, B-cell-depleted T cells, or PBMCs; the material itself was cDNA or gDNA.

Per germline, CDR1 SEHNR and CDR2 FQNEAQ (reference sequence). The CDR3 spans 16 residues. Deletions cut 1 base from V and 0 bases from J, with 10 bases between. Authors' methods: Amplification with reference gene primers provided the estimates of nucleated cell counts. TCRdb keeps only in-frame clones here, not all; method: immunoSEQ multiplex PCR. D and trimming come from the DNA, and the V and J calls and clone size come from that table. The repertoire holds approximately 150,000 clones, with around nine tenths as singletons. This sequence originates from a man aged 55 to 69 with active or convalescent COVID-19. The rearrangement uses TRBV7-9 and TRBJ1-3; no definite D call. Sequenced sample: peripheral blood. In nucleotides, the CDR3 is TGTGCCAGCAGCTTAGGGGTTGGCGGCTCTGGAAACACCATATATTTT. Its translation: CASSLGVGGSGNTIYF.